Presented here are 32 T cell receptor beta chains from one specimen sequenced in a study of blood T cell repertoires in COVID-19. Measured with immunoSEQ multiplex PCR; TCRdb has only the in-frame clones, and not every one. The sample carries about 270,000 clones, roughly 84% recorded once. Input material: peripheral blood. All receptors derive from a human donor with COVID-19, enrolled during active disease. The donor label of this sample is uncertain.

The V call is TRBV9, the J call TRBJ2-2; possible D gene TRBD2, 5 bases. Per the germline V gene, CDR1 is SGDLS and CDR2 is YYNGEE. This CDR3 comprises 16 residues. V lost 0 bases and J lost 4, with 13 bases in between. DNA of the CDR3: TGTGCCAGCAGCGTAGATCCGGGAACGGGCACCGGGGAGCTGTTTTTT. Protein sequence: CASSVDPGTGTGELFF.

This clone was seen a single time. The chain is built from TRBV6-4 and TRBJ2-3; weak D call: TRBD2 (6 bases). The CDR3 contains 14 residues. The V gene lost 3 bases and the J gene lost 2 bases, with 9 bases spanning the gap. CDR1 is MRHNA, CDR2 SNTAGT, per germline. The CDR3 loop reads CASSEEGLTDTQYF. CDR3 nucleotide sequence: TGTGCCAGCAGTGAAGAGGGACTCACAGATACGCAGTATTTT.

The V gene is TRBV6-6, the J gene TRBJ1-1; weak D call: TRBD1 (6 bases). From germline, CDR1 is MNHNY and CDR2 SVGAGI (reference sequence). Trimming stripped 4 bases from V and 6 bases from J, with 18 bases between. The CDR3 sequence is 15 residues long. DNA of the CDR3: TGTGCCAGCAGTTCCCTCGGCGGGGAGGGGGCTGAAGCTTTCTTT. This translates into CASSSLGGEGAEAFF.

In DNA, the CDR3 is TGTGCCAGCAGCTTAGGGGACAGTTATATCACTCAGCCCCAGCATTTT. Its protein is CASSLGDSYITQPQHF. This chain uses TRBV7-2 with TRBJ1-5, with 7 bases lining up with TRBD1. The CDR3 length is 16 residues. V trimming: 1 base; J trimming: 6 bases; junction bases outside the gene matches: 9. In germline, CDR1 is SGHTA, CDR2 FQGNSA.

This sequence joins TRBV11-2 and TRBJ1-1; D gene unclear. Germline values: CDR1 SGHAT, CDR2 FQNNGV. The CDR3 runs to 15 residues. V shed 2 bases and J shed 5 bases, with 15 bases lying between them. CDR3 nucleotide sequence: TGTGCCAGCAGCTTACCAGGTTTGGTTGGGACTGAAGCTTTCTTT. Amino acid sequence: CASSLPGLVGTEAFF.

This chain joins TRBV5-6 and TRBJ2-5; D is ambiguous. Germline CDR1 reads SGHDT; CDR2 reads YYEEEE. V was clipped by 2 bases and J by 5 bases, with 7 bases between them. This CDR3 comprises 12 residues. Here the CDR3 DNA reads TGTGCCAGCAGCTTACTCGGTGAGACCCAGTACTTC. This gives the protein CASSLLGETQYF.

This chain links TRBV28 with TRBJ1-6, with D unclear. Trimming took 6 bases from V and 5 from J, leaving 8 bases between them. From germline, CDR1 is MDHEN and CDR2 SYDVKM. This CDR3 spans 13 amino acids. Written as DNA, the CDR3 is TGTGCCAGCAGCTCTACGGATAATTCACCCCTCCACTTT. It is translated as CASSSTDNSPLHF.

This rearrangement joins TRBV25-1 to TRBJ2-5; tentatively, D is TRBD2 (6 bases). This CDR3 comprises 16 residues. CDR1 is MGHDK, CDR2 SYGVNS, per germline. V lost 3 bases and J 0 bases, leaving 14 bases between the germline ends. CDR3 bases: TGTGCCAGCAGTGACCCCGGGACTGTGTACCAAGAGACCCAGTACTTC. Translation: CASSDPGTVYQETQYF.

V is TRBV5-8 and J is TRBJ2-3, with TRBD1 identical over 8 bases. Trimming removed 0 bases from V and 5 bases from J; junction bases left unmatched: 8. The length of the CDR3 is 16 residues. Per germline, CDR1 SGHTS and CDR2 YDEGEE. The DNA for the CDR3 is TGTGCCAGCAGCTTGGGCAGGGACAGGAAGAGAGATACGCAGTATTTT. It codes for CASSLGRDRKRDTQYF. Based on the CDR3 plus reference TRBV5-8 and TRBJ2-3, the full variable domain is EAGVTQSPTHLIKTRGQQATLRCSPISGHTSVYWYQQALGLGLQFLLWYDEGEERNRGNFPPRFSGRQFPNYSSELNVNALELEDSALYLCASSLGRDRKRDTQYFGPGTRLTVL.

The chain has TRBV25-1 and TRBJ1-5, with D hard to call. The CDR3 is 14 amino acids. Looked up from germline, CDR1 is MGHDK and CDR2 is SYGVNS. V was shortened by 2 bases and J by 2 bases, with 7 bases between the two germline ends. The CDR3 region is CASSEHLGNQPQHF. DNA of the CDR3: TGTGCCAGCAGTGAACACTTGGGCAATCAGCCCCAGCATTTT.

The V gene is TRBV2, the J gene TRBJ1-4; possible D gene TRBD1, 5 bases. Germline CDR1 SNHLY, CDR2 FYNNEI. The V gene lost 7 bases and the J gene lost 8 bases, with 17 bases spanning the gap. The CDR3 extends over 14 amino acids. The CDR3 protein is CASIRAQGGEKLFF. CDR3 sequence (DNA): TGTGCCAGCATCCGGGCGCAGGGCGGCGAAAAACTGTTTTTT. The full variable domain, in which reference TRBV2 and TRBJ1-4 provide the parts outside the CDR3, is EPEVTQTPSHQVTQMGQEVILRCVPISNHLYFYWYRQILGQKVEFLVSFYNNEISEKSEIFDDQFSVERPDGSNFTLKIRSTKLEDSAMYFCASIRAQGGEKLFFGSGTQLSVL.

The CDR3 DNA sequence: TGTGCCATAGCGGGGGACCAAGAGACCCAGTACTTC. It specifies CAIAGDQETQYF. J is TRBJ2-5 and V is TRBV10-3; 8 bases line up with TRBD2. V lost 9 bases to trimming and J lost 0 bases; unmatched junction nucleotides: 0. This CDR3 region has 12 residues. Germline CDR1 reads ENHRY; CDR2 reads SYGVKD.

The chain couples TRBV10-3 to TRBJ1-2; 12 bases line up with TRBD1. The CDR3 runs to 17 residues. CDR1 is ENHRY and CDR2 is SYGVKD in the germline V gene. With V trimmed by 2 bases and J by 5 bases, 9 bases remained unmatched. The CDR3 loop reads CAISERDRGRQLYGYTF. The CDR3 DNA reads as TGTGCCATCAGTGAGAGGGACAGGGGGCGCCAATTATATGGCTACACCTTC.

This clone appeared many times. The rearrangement links TRBV2 to TRBJ2-3; TRBD2 matches 12 bases. The CDR3 loop spans 16 amino acids. Germline loops: CDR1 SNHLY, CDR2 FYNNEI. The V and J ends lost 7 bases and 3 bases, in that order; junction bases with no gene match: 8. Written as DNA, the CDR3 is TGTGCCAGCACTTTGAAGACTAGCGGGAGAACAGATACGCAGTATTTT. This sequence encodes CASTLKTSGRTDTQYF.

V is TRBV2 and J is TRBJ2-1, with D possibly being TRBD2 (6 bases). The CDR3 has 16 residues. V shed 7 bases and J shed 0 bases, with 16 bases lying between them. Germline V CDR1 and CDR2: SNHLY, FYNNEI. The CDR3 protein is CASTGAPGSSYNEQFF. CDR3 nucleotides: TGTGCCAGCACCGGTGCCCCCGGGAGCTCCTACAATGAGCAGTTCTTC.

The chain combines TRBV28 with TRBJ1-2; TRBD1 might be the D (6 bases). V dropped 5 bases and J dropped 3 bases, with 10 bases sitting between them. Germline V gives CDR1 MDHEN, CDR2 SYDVKM. The CDR3 runs to 13 residues. The chain's CDR3 is CASSPQGYYGYTF. For the CDR3, the DNA is TGTGCCAGCAGTCCGCAGGGGTACTATGGCTACACCTTC.

The rearrangement uses TRBV5-6 and TRBJ1-2; TRBD1 matches at 9 bases. Germline values: CDR1 SGHDT, CDR2 YYEEEE. V shed 4 bases and J 2 bases; nucleotides not matched to a gene: 6. This CDR3 is built from 15 residues. The CDR3 DNA follows: TGTGCCAGCAGCCCGACCGGGACAGGGAACTATGGCTACACCTTC. Translation gives CASSPTGTGNYGYTF.

The V gene is TRBV29-1, the J gene TRBJ2-7, with D maybe TRBD2 (6 bases). This CDR3 spans 11 amino acids. Trimming left V 3 bases short and J 6 bases short, with 9 bases between. The germline V gene encodes CDR1 SQVTM and CDR2 ANQGSEA. The CDR3 reads CSVDWGVEQYF. CDR3 nucleotides: TGCAGCGTTGACTGGGGGGTCGAGCAGTACTTC.

The chain uses TRBV3-1 (or the pseudogene TRBV3-2) and TRBJ2-5; 8 bases are shared with TRBD1. The CDR3 spans 15 residues. CDR1 and CDR2 from the germline V gene are LGHDT and YNNKEL (reference sequence). V lost 1 base to trimming and J lost 5 bases; unmatched junction nucleotides: 6. CDR3 DNA: TGTGCCAGCAGCCAAGGGACAGGGATTGAGGAGACCCAGTACTTC. Translated: CASSQGTGIEETQYF.

The J gene is TRBJ2-1, the V gene TRBV7-2; TRBD2 agrees at 7 bases. Germline V CDR1 and CDR2: SGHTA, FQGNSA. Trimming removed 8 bases from V and 3 bases from J; junction bases left unmatched: 10. This CDR3 contains 15 residues. CDR3 DNA sequence: TGTGCCAGCTCTGTATCGGGACTAAGCTACAATGAGCAGTTCTTC. It codes for CASSVSGLSYNEQFF.

The rearrangement uses TRBV29-1 and TRBJ2-7; 7 bases fit TRBD1. Germline assignment: CDR1 SQVTM and CDR2 ANQGSEA. V shed 0 bases and J 2 bases; nucleotides not matched to a gene: 7. This CDR3 contains 15 residues. For the CDR3, the DNA is TGCAGCGTTGAAGATCCGGGACAGCGCGCCTACGAGCAGTACTTC. This sequence encodes CSVEDPGQRAYEQYF.

The chain uses TRBV5-1 and TRBJ2-7; TRBD2 aligns across 11 bases. Germline lookup yields CDR1 SGHRS and CDR2 YFSETQ. CDR3 length: 14 amino acids. V lost 7 bases to trimming and J lost 0 bases; unmatched junction nucleotides: 3. CDR3 in DNA: TGCGCCAGCGCTACTAGCGGGAGCTCCTACGAGCAGTACTTC. Translating it yields CASATSGSSYEQYF.

This clone was counted once. One junction end disagrees with the germline gene, perhaps due to a read error. The sample holds other DNA sequences that translate to the same CDR3. The chain recombines TRBV5-1 with TRBJ2-2; a possible D gene is TRBD2 (6 bases). The CDR3 length is 14 residues. Per germline, CDR1 SGHRS and CDR2 YFSETQ. The CDR3 nucleotides are TGCGCCAGCAGCTTGACTAGCCTTGGCGGGGAACTGTTTTTT. Translated, it gives CASSLTSLGGELFF.

The chain recombines TRBV5-5 with TRBJ1-1; D is undetermined. CDR1 SGHKS and CDR2 YYEKEE come from the germline V gene (reference sequence). The CDR3 totals 16 residues. The ends were cut back, 0 bases at V and 0 bases at J, with 12 bases in the middle. CDR3: CASSLVSSPLNTEAFF. The CDR3 DNA sequence: TGTGCCAGCAGCTTGGTGTCCTCTCCGTTGAACACTGAAGCTTTCTTT. The whole variable domain, remainder taken from reference TRBV5-5 and TRBJ1-1, is DAGVTQSPTHLIKTRGQQVTLRCSPISGHKSVSWYQQVLGQGPQFIFQYYEKEERGRGNFPDRFSARQFPNYSSELNVNALLLGDSALYLCASSLVSSPLNTEAFFGQGTRLTVV.

The rearrangement uses TRBV6-1 and TRBJ1-2; a weak D match, TRBD1 (5 bases). The CDR3 has 16 residues. Germline lookup yields CDR1 MNHNS and CDR2 SASEGT. Trimming stripped 1 base from V and 4 bases from J, with 16 bases between. The CDR3 DNA sequence: TGTGCCAGCAGTGAAGGAACAGGCCTCCCTATCTATGGCTACACCTTC. Translated: CASSEGTGLPIYGYTF.

This clone was found a few times. The genes are TRBV11-3 and TRBJ2-2, with a tentative D call TRBD2 (6 bases). The ends were cut back, 5 bases at V and 0 bases at J, with 10 bases in the middle. There are 15 residues in the CDR3. From germline, CDR1 is SGHNT and CDR2 YENEEA. CDR3 coding DNA: TGTGCCAGCAGCCCCGGGACTTCGAACACCGGGGAGCTGTTTTTT. It is translated as CASSPGTSNTGELFF.

The chain employs TRBV20-1 and TRBJ1-2, with a weak D call TRBD1 (6 bases). Germline CDR1 is DFQATT and CDR2 is SNEGSKA (reference sequence). This CDR3 region has 11 residues. Trimming stripped 6 bases from V and 7 bases from J, with 12 bases between. The CDR3 region is CSASTGFGYTF. The CDR3 nucleotides read TGCAGTGCCTCGACAGGATTTGGCTACACCTTC.

The chain couples TRBV27 to TRBJ2-7, with TRBD2 matching over 10 bases. The CDR3 length is 16 residues. With V trimmed by 7 bases and J by 3 bases, 12 bases remained unmatched. Looked up from germline, CDR1 is MNHEY and CDR2 is SMNVEV (reference sequence). CDR3 protein: CASTPRSGRPNYEQYF. In nucleotides, the CDR3 is TGTGCCAGCACCCCCCGTAGCGGGAGGCCCAACTACGAGCAGTACTTC.

CDR3 sequence reads: CASSYSPGDQPQHF. The CDR3 nucleotides read TGTGCCAGCAGTTACTCCCCAGGGGATCAGCCCCAGCATTTT. The V gene is TRBV6-6, the J gene TRBJ1-5; D possibly corresponds to TRBD1 (6 bases). The CDR3 totals 14 residues. The V gene lost 0 bases and the J gene lost 5 bases, with 8 bases spanning the gap. From germline, CDR1 is MNHNY and CDR2 SVGAGI (reference sequence).

The genes are TRBV5-4 and TRBJ2-4, with TRBD1 identical over 9 bases. V lost 9 bases and J lost 6; bases outside the gene matches: 7. Germline V gives CDR1 SGHNT, CDR2 YYREEE (reference sequence). The CDR3 has 13 residues. The CDR3 nucleotides are TGTGCCACCTACGACAGGGGGGCAAACATTCAGTACTTC. This sequence encodes CATYDRGANIQYF.

The rearrangement uses TRBV5-1 and TRBJ2-7; 11 positions agree with TRBD2. Per germline, CDR1 SGHRS and CDR2 YFSETQ. CDR3 length: 15 amino acids. V was clipped by 0 bases and J by 11 bases; unmatched bases: 10. DNA for the CDR3: TGCGCCAGCAGCTTGGATGTCGCTAGCGGGAGGTCAAAGTACTTC. It specifies CASSLDVASGRSKYF.

This chain links TRBV6-1 with TRBJ1-5, with D possibly matching TRBD1 (6 bases). From germline, CDR1 is MNHNS and CDR2 SASEGT. V lost 1 base and J 8 bases, leaving 15 bases between the germline ends. The CDR3 has 15 residues. The CDR3 sequence: CASSEVRGSTEPQHF. The CDR3 coding sequence is TGTGCCAGCAGTGAAGTCAGGGGTTCCACGGAGCCCCAGCATTTT.